Many counts were recorded for the clone carrying this TCR beta chain. The sample belongs to a study of T cells in Graves' hyperthyroidism and ophthalmopathy. What was amplified from RNA transcripts were TCR beta CDR3 regions. The primer set for the first-round RT-PCR of the TCR CDR3 was HTBI. TCRdb passed the multiplex PCR reads through MiXCR, listing each CDR3 protein once. The sample has approximately 360,000 distinct CDR3 sequences; around 25% are singletons. The clonotype was recovered from a man in his fifties or sixties with Graves' hyperthyroidism. The material sequenced was blood.

CDR3 DNA sequence: TGTGCCAGCAGCCCAATGACAGGGCGGGAGACCCAGTACTTC. Its translation: CASSPMTGRETQYF. V gene TRBV7-9 combines with J gene TRBJ2-5; 7 bases line up with TRBD1. The trim removed 5 bases at V and 5 bases at J, leaving 8 bases unmatched. From germline, CDR1 is SEHNR and CDR2 FQNEAQ (reference sequence). The length of the CDR3 is 14 residues. Looking up the rest from reference TRBV7-9 and TRBJ2-5 gives the full variable domain: DTGVSQNPRHKITKRGQNVTFRCDPISEHNRLYWYRQTLGQGPEFLTYFQNEAQLEKSRLLSDRFSAERPKGSFSTLEIQRTEQGDSAMYLCASSPMTGRETQYFGPGTRLLVL.